This TCR beta chain originates from a study of response to subunit inactivated influenza vaccine. This clonotype appeared many times. The antigen remains unidentified. MiXCR, run by TCRdb on the RT-PCR reads, gives a single entry per CDR3 protein. The table has some 850,000 distinct CDR3 sequences, 18% seen once. The study's findings and limits: Authors suggested each seasonal flu vaccination may recruit only limited numbers of new T cells.

The clonotype was recovered from a man over 45 who received an inactivated influenza vaccine. The sequences come from PBMCs from blood, collected 5 days after vaccination.

CDR3 coding DNA: TGTGCCACTATCGACAGGGATGGAGATACGCAGTATTTT. Translating it yields CATIDRDGDTQYF. The rearrangement joins TRBV24-1 to TRBJ2-3; 7 bases are a match to TRBD1. Germline V gene lookup returns CDR1 KGHDR and CDR2 SFDVKD. With 10 bases clipped from V and 5 bases from J, the junction kept 8 bases outside the gene matches. The CDR3 has 13 residues.